Presented here are 9 T cell receptor beta chains from one specimen sequenced in a study of blood T cell repertoires in COVID-19. This table comes from immunoSEQ multiplex PCR, and its TCRdb copy is limited to in-frame clones, with some not included. The sample holds about 240,000 clones, roughly four fifths seen once. Sequencing was carried out using peripheral blood. These receptors were collected from a woman aged 70 to 79 with acute or convalescent COVID-19.

This clone appeared a few times. V usage is TRBV7-2 and J usage is TRBJ1-5; TRBD1 aligns across 7 bases. This CDR3 contains 15 residues. The V gene end was trimmed by 5 bases and the J gene end by 5 bases; junction bases not matched to a gene: 9. Germline lookup yields CDR1 SGHTA and CDR2 FQGNSA. This CDR3 is CASSPQGQTYQPQHF. The CDR3 region has the DNA TGTGCCAGCAGCCCTCAGGGACAGACCTATCAGCCCCAGCATTTT. Based on the CDR3 plus reference TRBV7-2 and TRBJ1-5, the full variable domain is GAGVSQSPSNKVTEKGKDVELRCDPISGHTALYWYRQSLGQGLEFLIYFQGNSAPDKSGLPSDRFSAERTGGSVSTLTIQRTQQEDSAVYLCASSPQGQTYQPQHFGDGTRLSIL.

This clone was seen a few times. The chain links TRBV10-3 to TRBJ2-1; 10 bases are a match to TRBD2. Germline loops: CDR1 ENHRY, CDR2 SYGVKD. The CDR3 totals 14 residues. V lost 4 bases to trimming and J lost 6 bases; unmatched junction nucleotides: 3. DNA for the CDR3: TGTGCCATCAGTGTAGCGGGGGGAATCAATGAGCAGTTCTTC. Its translation: CAISVAGGINEQFF.

Worth noting for this clone: A much larger clonotype is one base distant, so this may be a read error. Other DNA sequences in this specimen translate into the identical CDR3. V usage is TRBV6-5 and J usage is TRBJ1-5, with TRBD1 identical over 9 bases. Germline CDR1 reads MNHEY; CDR2 reads SVGAGI. The ends lost 6 bases at V and 0 bases at J; junction bases unmatched: 3. This CDR3 spans 15 amino acids. In DNA, the CDR3 is TGTGCCAGCAGCGGACAGGGGTATAGCAATCAGCCCCAGCATTTT. Translation gives CASSGQGYSNQPQHF.

This sequence joins TRBV20-1 and TRBJ1-5; 10 bases agree with TRBD1. The germline gives CDR1 DFQATT, CDR2 SNEGSKA (reference sequence). After removal of 3 bases from V and 5 bases from J, the junction contained 4 bases not matched to a gene. The CDR3 is made up of 14 amino acids. The CDR3 region has the DNA TGCAGTGCTAGTCGGGGGACAGGGGATCAGCCCCAGCATTTT. Translation: CSASRGTGDQPQHF.

The chain couples TRBV2 to TRBJ2-2; no reliable D call. V lost 4 bases to trimming and J lost 7 bases, with 4 bases between them. The CDR3 extends over 11 amino acids. The V gene's germline CDR1 is SNHLY and CDR2 FYNNEI. CDR3 nucleotides: TGTGCCAGCAGTGGAGACGGGGAGCTGTTTTTT. It specifies CASSGDGELFF. Complete variable domain (other parts from reference TRBV2 and TRBJ2-2): EPEVTQTPSHQVTQMGQEVILRCVPISNHLYFYWYRQILGQKVEFLVSFYNNEISEKSEIFDDQFSVERPDGSNFTLKIRSTKLEDSAMYFCASSGDGELFFGEGSRLTVL.

The rearrangement joins TRBV24-1 to TRBJ2-3, with TRBD1 as a possible D gene (5 bases). Trimming left V 3 bases short and J 3 bases short, with 15 bases between. From germline, CDR1 is KGHDR and CDR2 SFDVKD. The length of the CDR3 is 16 residues. The CDR3 DNA is TGTGCCACCAGTGATCCCCGGGCAGGGTTTACAGATACGCAGTATTTT. Amino acid sequence: CATSDPRAGFTDTQYF.

The rearrangement joins TRBV7-2 to TRBJ1-3, with D perhaps TRBD1 (5 bases). Trimming left V 3 bases short and J 3 bases short, with 6 bases between. CDR1 SGHTA and CDR2 FQGNSA come from the germline V gene. The CDR3 runs to 13 residues. The CDR3 here is CASSLGGGNTIYF. DNA for the CDR3: TGTGCCAGCAGCTTGGGGGGTGGAAACACCATATATTTT. Complete variable domain (other parts from reference TRBV7-2 and TRBJ1-3): GAGVSQSPSNKVTEKGKDVELRCDPISGHTALYWYRQSLGQGLEFLIYFQGNSAPDKSGLPSDRFSAERTGGSVSTLTIQRTQQEDSAVYLCASSLGGGNTIYFGEGSWLTVV.

The chain combines TRBV5-4 with TRBJ1-2; D is perhaps TRBD1 (5 bases). V was cut by 3 bases and J by 2 bases, with 20 bases left in between. The germline V gene encodes CDR1 SGHNT and CDR2 YYREEE (reference sequence). This CDR3 spans 17 amino acids. The CDR3 loop reads CASSYGGGGTWNYGYTF. The CDR3 bases are TGTGCCAGCAGCTATGGGGGGGGTGGGACTTGGAACTATGGCTACACCTTC.

The V call is TRBV18, the J call TRBJ2-7; 9 bases match TRBD1. The CDR3 sequence is 17 residues long. With 3 bases clipped from V and 0 bases from J, the junction kept 9 bases outside the gene matches. The V gene's germline CDR1 is KGHSH and CDR2 LQKENI. The CDR3 nucleotides read TGTGCCAGCTCACCGAGGTCCTGGGACAGGGACTCCTACGAGCAGTACTTC. As protein: CASSPRSWDRDSYEQYF.